These T cell receptor beta chains were read from a single sample in a study of blood T cell repertoires in COVID-19. The method was immunoSEQ multiplex PCR; TCRdb's version includes in-frame clones alone and lacks a portion of them. The profile covers around 100,000 clones, with over 75% appearing a single time and approximately 5.6% taken by the ten largest. Sequencing input: peripheral blood. The receptors were gathered from a human donor in a cohort sampled during active COVID-19. Each CDR3 is given with its conserved first and last residue. The D gene is left open where the match is weak. Not every row has a clone size; where given, it reads once, few, many or a size class.

J gene: TRBJ2-1
V gene: TRBV6-5
D gene: TRBD2
clone size: NA
CDR3 protein: CASGERGSSYNEQFF
CDR3 DNA: TGTGCCAGCGGAGAGCGGGGGAGCTCCTACAATGAGCAGTTCTTC

J gene: TRBJ2-3
V gene: TRBV6-2/TRBV6-3
D gene: NA
clone size: NA
CDR3 protein: CASSYGRGATDTQYF
CDR3 DNA: TGTGCCAGCAGTTACGGCCGGGGGGCCACAGATACGCAGTATTTT

J gene: TRBJ1-1
V gene: TRBV27
D gene: NA
clone size: NA
CDR3 protein: CASTLSGGGGTEAFF
CDR3 DNA: TGTGCCAGCACTTTAAGTGGGGGCGGGGGCACTGAAGCTTTCTTT

J gene: TRBJ2-2
V gene: TRBV11-3
D gene: NA
clone size: NA
CDR3 protein: CASSPSTGSGELFF
CDR3 DNA: TGTGCCAGCAGCCCGAGTACAGGGTCCGGGGAGCTGTTTTTT

J gene: TRBJ2-5
V gene: TRBV7-4
D gene: TRBD1
clone size: NA
CDR3 protein: CASSIRDRGEETQYF
CDR3 DNA: TGTGCCAGCAGCATCCGGGACAGGGGGGAGGAGACCCAGTACTTC

J gene: TRBJ2-7
V gene: TRBV19
D gene: NA
clone size: NA
CDR3 protein: CASSGSQGSSYEQYF
CDR3 DNA: TGTGCCAGTAGTGGATCACAGGGATCGTCCTACGAGCAGTACTTC

J gene: TRBJ1-2
V gene: TRBV28
D gene: TRBD1
clone size: NA
CDR3 protein: CASRNDRVGGYTF
CDR3 DNA: TGTGCCAGCAGAAACGACAGGGTGGGTGGCTACACCTTC

J gene: TRBJ1-6
V gene: TRBV4-2
D gene: NA
clone size: few
CDR3 protein: CASSHPNFGESDNSPLHF
CDR3 DNA: TGTGCCAGCAGCCACCCTAACTTCGGGGAGTCGGATAATTCACCCCTCCACTTT

J gene: TRBJ2-3
V gene: TRBV11-1
D gene: TRBD2
clone size: once
CDR3 protein: CAGSSAGVTDTQYF
CDR3 DNA: TGTGCCGGATCCTCAGCGGGGGTCACAGATACGCAGTATTTT

J gene: TRBJ2-1
V gene: TRBV30
D gene: TRBD2
clone size: NA
CDR3 protein: CAWSVAGGGNEQFF
CDR3 DNA: TGTGCCTGGAGTGTAGCGGGGGGAGGGAATGAGCAGTTCTTC

J gene: TRBJ1-1
V gene: TRBV11-2
D gene: NA
clone size: NA
CDR3 protein: CASSPLYQKNTEAFF
CDR3 DNA: TGTGCCAGCAGCCCACTGTATCAAAAGAACACTGAAGCTTTCTTT

J gene: TRBJ1-4
V gene: TRBV2
D gene: TRBD1
clone size: NA
CDR3 protein: CASRQGTGVGEKLFF
CDR3 DNA: TGTGCCAGCAGACAAGGGACAGGGGTAGGAGAAAAACTGTTTTTT

J gene: TRBJ2-2
V gene: TRBV14
D gene: TRBD2
clone size: NA
CDR3 protein: CASSQVSSGNVGELFF
CDR3 DNA: TGTGCCAGCAGCCAAGTTTCTAGCGGGAATGTCGGGGAGCTGTTTTTT